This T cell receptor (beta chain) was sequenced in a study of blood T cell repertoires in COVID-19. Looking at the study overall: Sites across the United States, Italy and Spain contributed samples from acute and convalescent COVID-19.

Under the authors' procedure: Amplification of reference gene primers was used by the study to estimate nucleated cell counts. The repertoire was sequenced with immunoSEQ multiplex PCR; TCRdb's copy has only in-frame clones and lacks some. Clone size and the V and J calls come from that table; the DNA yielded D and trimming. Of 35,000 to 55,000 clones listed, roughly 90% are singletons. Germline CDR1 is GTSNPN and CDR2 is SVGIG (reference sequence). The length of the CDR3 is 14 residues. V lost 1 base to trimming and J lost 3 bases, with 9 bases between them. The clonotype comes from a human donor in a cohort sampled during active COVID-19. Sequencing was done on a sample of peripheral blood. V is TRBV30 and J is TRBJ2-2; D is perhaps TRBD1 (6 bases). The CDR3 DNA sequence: TGTGCCTGGAGTGGACAGGTGGACACCGGGGAGCTGTTTTTT. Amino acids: CAWSGQVDTGELFF.